This TCR beta chain emerged from a study of cytomegalovirus exposure and HLA in healthy donors. Amplification used 60 Vbeta primers and 13 Jbeta primers. Method: immunoSEQ multiplex PCR; TCRdb's copy keeps in-frame clones and lacks some. Among 85,000 to 100,000 clones listed, under 85% were seen once. V dropped 2 bases and J dropped 0 bases, with 10 bases sitting between them. Germline values: CDR1 SGHTA, CDR2 FQGNSA. CDR3 size: 15 residues. The source material was PBMCs. This chain uses TRBV7-2 with TRBJ1-1, with D maybe TRBD1 (5 bases). This clonotype was sampled from a man aged 50-60 years in good health and CMV-seropositive. The chain's CDR3 is CASSLQQGMNTEAFF. The CDR3 DNA reads as TGTGCCAGCAGCTTACAGCAGGGTATGAACACTGAAGCTTTCTTT.